This T cell receptor beta chain was identified in a study of control samples from healthy donors and cancer patients. Here immunoSEQ multiplex PCR was the method, and the copy in TCRdb shows in-frame clones only, minus some. Among 130,000 or so clones listed, 85% to 95% were seen once. Germline V lookup: CDR1 SGDLS, CDR2 YYNGEE. The CDR3 length is 14 residues. V dropped 4 bases and J dropped 2; count of bases not matched to a gene: 5. This rearrangement joins TRBV9 to TRBJ2-7; TRBD2 matches 8 bases. Sequenced sample: blood. The receptor was isolated from a man aged 35-49 years in good health. CDR3 protein: CASSPGLVAYEQYF. The CDR3 DNA sequence: TGTGCCAGCAGCCCGGGACTAGTCGCCTACGAGCAGTACTTC.